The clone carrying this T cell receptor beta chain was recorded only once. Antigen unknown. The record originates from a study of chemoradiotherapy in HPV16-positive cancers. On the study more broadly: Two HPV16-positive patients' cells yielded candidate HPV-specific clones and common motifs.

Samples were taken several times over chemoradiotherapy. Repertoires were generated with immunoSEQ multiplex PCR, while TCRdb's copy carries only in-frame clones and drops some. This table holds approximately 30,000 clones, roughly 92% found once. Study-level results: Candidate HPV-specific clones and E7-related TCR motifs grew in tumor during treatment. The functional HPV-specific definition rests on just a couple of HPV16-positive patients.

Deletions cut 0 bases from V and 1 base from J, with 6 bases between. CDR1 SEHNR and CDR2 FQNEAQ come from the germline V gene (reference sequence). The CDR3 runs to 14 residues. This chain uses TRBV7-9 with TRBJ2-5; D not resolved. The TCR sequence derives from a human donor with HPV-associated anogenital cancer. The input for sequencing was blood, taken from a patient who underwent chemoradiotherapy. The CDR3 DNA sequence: TGTGCCAGCAGCTTAGCAAGGACCCAAGAGACCCAGTACTTC. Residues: CASSLARTQETQYF.